These 25 T cell receptor beta chains share one sample of origin, sequenced in a study of identical twins. TCRdb fed the 5' RACE reads into MiXCR, producing one record per CDR3 protein. The table lists some 760,000 distinct CDR3 sequences, roughly 20% of them singletons. The same sample was also used in a study of T cells expressing NK-cell markers.

The sequencing sample was made of PBMCs. The receptors originated from a woman under 30 in good health.

This clonotype was seen only a few times. This rearrangement joins TRBV18 to TRBJ2-2; D not resolved. Trimming shortened V by 2 bases and J by 5 bases, and 9 bases separated the two germline ends. The CDR3 is made up of 14 amino acids. The V gene's germline CDR1 is KGHSH and CDR2 LQKENI. The CDR3 bases are TGTGCCAGCTCACCAGAGATTACAACCGGGGAGCTGTTTTTT. Its translation is CASSPEITTGELFF. The variable domain in full, with the rest retrieved from reference TRBV18 and TRBJ2-2, is NAGVMQNPRHLVRRRGQEARLRCSPMKGHSHVYWYRQLPEEGLKFMVYLQKENIIDESGMPKERFSAEFPKEGPSILRIQQVVRGDSAAYFCASSPEITTGELFFGEGSRLTVL.

The chain links TRBV20-1 to TRBJ2-7; perhaps TRBD1 as D (5 bases). Germline V gene sequence: CDR1 DFQATT, CDR2 SNEGSKA (reference sequence). This CDR3 contains 14 residues. Trimming removed 5 bases from V and 0 bases from J, with 14 bases in between. DNA for the CDR3: TGCAGTGCTTTGGGGCGAGTCAGCTCCTACGAGCAGTACTTC. Its translation is CSALGRVSSYEQYF.

This clonotype was seen at least ten times. J is TRBJ2-5 and V is TRBV12-3 or TRBV12-4; TRBD2 agrees at 8 bases. The J segment lost 5 bases and the V segment lost 1 base, leaving 6 bases of the junction unmatched. The CDR3 has 15 residues. The CDR3 loop reads CASSLDSGAWETQYF. DNA of the CDR3: TGTGCCAGCAGTTTAGATAGCGGGGCATGGGAGACCCAGTACTTC.

The CDR3 bases are TGTGCCAGCAGCTCAACTTCCTACACAGATACGCAGTATTTT. This codes for CASSSTSYTDTQYF. The chain is built from TRBV7-6 and TRBJ2-3; D unresolved. The length of the CDR3 is 14 residues. Trimming left V 4 bases short and J 2 bases short, with 10 bases between. CDR1 and CDR2 (germline): SGHVS, FNYEAQ.

This clonotype showed up just a few times. This chain uses TRBV20-1 with TRBJ2-3; 7 bases are a match to TRBD1. CDR3 size: 14 residues. With 6 bases clipped from V and 2 bases from J, the junction kept 8 bases outside the gene matches. Per germline, CDR1 DFQATT and CDR2 SNEGSKA (reference sequence). CDR3 in DNA: TGCAGTGCCCTAGGACAGGAGAACACAGATACGCAGTATTTT. Residues: CSALGQENTDTQYF.

The CDR3 region has the DNA TGTGCCAGCAGCCCCCATGGATCTAGAGGCGATGAGCAGTTCTTC. Its protein is CASSPHGSRGDEQFF. J is TRBJ2-1 and V is TRBV9, with D hard to call. Germline V gene data show CDR1 as SGDLS and CDR2 as YYNGEE. CDR3 length equals 15 residues. Trimming shortened V by 4 bases and J by 8 bases, and 19 bases separated the two germline ends.

This clonotype was seen only a few times. This chain connects TRBV10-3 to TRBJ2-7; D might be TRBD1 or TRBD2, each matching 5 bases. The CDR3 runs to 15 residues. Germline V lookup: CDR1 ENHRY, CDR2 SYGVKD. V dropped 3 bases and J dropped 3 bases, with 15 bases sitting between them. The CDR3 bases are TGTGCCATCAGTGAACTTGAGGGGATCCACTACGAGCAGTACTTC. It yields the protein CAISELEGIHYEQYF.

This clonotype has only a few counts. This chain links TRBV9 with TRBJ1-1; D is perhaps TRBD1 (5 bases). V was clipped by 0 bases and J by 4 bases, with 13 bases between them. The germline CDR1 and CDR2 sequences are SGDLS and YYNGEE. The CDR3 is 15 amino acids. In DNA form, the CDR3 reads TGTGCCAGCAGCGTAGGGGCAGGGCATAGCACTGAAGCTTTCTTT. Its translation is CASSVGAGHSTEAFF. Filled out from reference TRBV9 and TRBJ1-1, the complete variable domain reads DSGVTQTPKHLITATGQRVTLRCSPRSGDLSVYWYQQSLDQGLQFLIQYYNGEERAKGNILERFSAQQFPDLHSELNLSSLELGDSALYFCASSVGAGHSTEAFFGQGTRLTVV.

This clonotype occurred a few times. This chain links TRBV5-5 with TRBJ2-2, with D uncertain. V was pared by 3 bases and J by 0 bases, with 12 bases between. Germline assignment: CDR1 SGHKS and CDR2 YYEKEE (reference sequence). The CDR3 is 16 residues long. CDR3 DNA sequence: TGTGCCAGCAGCTCACGACTGTCCCCGAACACCGGGGAGCTGTTTTTT. Translated, it gives CASSSRLSPNTGELFF.

V is TRBV12-3 or TRBV12-4 and J is TRBJ1-2; D ambiguous. V was clipped by 6 bases and J by 5 bases, with 10 bases between them. This CDR3 region has 12 residues. Here the CDR3 DNA reads TGTGCCAGCAGCCCGATTGATTATGGCTACACCTTC. Translated: CASSPIDYGYTF.

This chain connects TRBV6-5 to TRBJ1-2; D ambiguous. Between the trimmed V and J ends, which lost 0 bases and 7 bases, there was a span of 9 bases. Per the germline V gene, CDR1 is MNHEY and CDR2 is SVGAGI. The CDR3 sequence is 13 residues long. The CDR3 DNA reads as TGTGCCAGCAGTTACTCACTGCTTCGTGGCTACACCTTC. Encoded protein: CASSYSLLRGYTF.

The genes are TRBV10-2 and TRBJ1-1; TRBD1 matches 9 bases. Germline CDR1 WSHSY, CDR2 SAAADI. CDR3 size: 15 residues. Unmatched junction bases numbered 9, after V lost 6 bases and J lost 4 bases. In DNA, the CDR3 is TGCGCCAGCAGCCAGGACAGGGGTTTTCGCACTGAAGCTTTCTTT. Its translation is CASSQDRGFRTEAFF.

V gene TRBV5-4 combines with J gene TRBJ2-7; D ambiguous. The CDR3 has 15 residues. Trimming shortened V by 0 bases and J by 6 bases, and 16 bases separated the two germline ends. Germline V gene sequence: CDR1 SGHNT, CDR2 YYREEE (reference sequence). CDR3 in DNA: TGTGCCAGCAGCTTGGCCGAAGGCACGACGGGCGAGCAGTACTTC. Translating it yields CASSLAEGTTGEQYF.

The chain carries TRBV20-1 and TRBJ2-1, with 8 positions matching TRBD2. J lost 2 bases, V lost 6 bases, and 6 bases had no gene match. The CDR3 spans 14 residues. CDR1 is DFQATT and CDR2 is SNEGSKA in the germline V gene (reference sequence). In nucleotides, the CDR3 is TGCAGTGCGGCCGGGACTAGTACCTACAATGAGCAGTTCTTC. Translated, it gives CSAAGTSTYNEQFF.

The chain links TRBV4-2 to TRBJ1-3; D is perhaps TRBD1 (5 bases). The V and J ends lost 3 bases and 2 bases respectively, with 14 bases between them. CDR1 is LGHNA and CDR2 is YNFKEQ in the germline V gene. The CDR3 runs 16 residues. Here the CDR3 reads CASSHDSVTAGNTIYF. As DNA, the CDR3 is TGTGCCAGCAGCCACGATTCCGTGACAGCTGGAAACACCATATATTTT.

This clonotype was observed a handful of times. The V and J genes are TRBV5-1 and TRBJ2-1, with 10 bases aligning to TRBD1. This CDR3 has 15 residues. The V gene's germline CDR1 is SGHRS and CDR2 YFSETQ. V shed 1 base and J 6 bases; nucleotides not matched to a gene: 4. CDR3 DNA sequence: TGCGCCAGCAGCTTGTTGGGGACAGGGGCCAATGAGCAGTTCTTC. Amino acids: CASSLLGTGANEQFF.

The CDR3 nucleotides are TGTGCCATCAGTGGGGGTCCTCAAGAGACCCAGTACTTC. Its translation: CAISGGPQETQYF. The chain has TRBV10-3 and TRBJ2-5; unclear D gene. With 4 bases removed from V and 2 bases from J, the gap between germline ends came to 8 bases. This CDR3 contains 13 residues. Germline V lookup: CDR1 ENHRY, CDR2 SYGVKD.

In its sample, this clonotype was seen a few times. This rearrangement joins TRBV20-1 to TRBJ2-1; 13 nucleotides align to TRBD2. The J segment lost 8 bases and the V segment lost 3 bases, leaving 10 bases of the junction unmatched. The CDR3 loop spans 16 amino acids. The germline CDR1 and CDR2 sequences are DFQATT and SNEGSKA (reference sequence). Here the CDR3 reads CSARKSLAGGSHEQFF. The DNA of the CDR3 is TGCAGTGCTAGGAAGTCACTAGCGGGGGGGTCGCATGAGCAGTTCTTC.

This clonotype occurred a few times. J is TRBJ1-5 and V is TRBV12-3 or TRBV12-4; the D is unclear. The V end lost 3 bases, the J end lost 5 bases, and 8 bases lay between the germline ends. This CDR3 has 13 amino acids. CDR3: CASSLLGHQPQHF. CDR3 nucleotides: TGTGCCAGCAGTTTGCTGGGCCATCAGCCCCAGCATTTT.

This clonotype was picked up a small number of times. The chain joins TRBV10-3 to TRBJ2-3; 11 bases align to TRBD2. The CDR3 is made up of 15 amino acids. Germline trimming cut 10 bases from V and 2 bases from J; bases unmatched to any gene: 8. The germline gives CDR1 ENHRY, CDR2 SYGVKD. The CDR3 DNA reads as TGTGCCACAGCAAAACTAGCGGGGGACACAGATACGCAGTATTTT. As protein: CATAKLAGDTDTQYF.

This clonotype was recorded at least ten times. J is TRBJ2-7 and V is TRBV20-1; TRBD1 matches at 9 bases. Germline CDR1 DFQATT, CDR2 SNEGSKA (reference sequence). V shed 5 bases, J shed 5 bases, and the junction held 10 bases outside the gene matches. This CDR3 is 14 amino acids long. CDR3 coding DNA: TGCAGTGCTCACCCGGGACAGGGACCTGACGAGCAGTACTTC. Translation gives CSAHPGQGPDEQYF.

A few counts support this clonotype. The chain joins TRBV25-1 to TRBJ2-2; no clear D. Germline CDR1 reads MGHDK; CDR2 reads SYGVNS. V was cut by 7 bases and J by 6 bases, with 6 bases left in between. The CDR3 extends over 11 amino acids. For the CDR3, the DNA is TGTGCCAGCAATTCGGCCGGGGAGCTGTTTTTT. This sequence encodes CASNSAGELFF. The full variable domain, completed using reference TRBV25-1 and TRBJ2-2, is EADIYQTPRYLVIGTGKKITLECSQTMGHDKMYWYQQDPGMELHLIHYSYGVNSTEKGDLSSESTVSRIRTEHFPLTLESARPSHTSQYLCASNSAGELFFGEGSRLTVL.

This clonotype was found many times. The rearrangement uses TRBV20-1 and TRBJ2-2; 7 bases fit TRBD2. CDR1 is DFQATT, CDR2 SNEGSKA, per germline (reference sequence). This CDR3 has 15 amino acids. V dropped 2 bases and J dropped 8; count of bases not matched to a gene: 11. Written as DNA, the CDR3 is TGCAGTGCTAGAAGAAGCGGGATACGTGGGGGGGAGCTGTTTTTT. Amino acid sequence: CSARRSGIRGGELFF.

This sequence joins TRBV29-1 and TRBJ1-1, with D possibly TRBD1 on 5 matching bases. The V end lost 4 bases, the J end lost 1 base, and 10 bases lay between the germline ends. The CDR3 is 13 residues long. Germline CDR1 and CDR2: SQVTM and ANQGSEA. The CDR3 protein is CSVGIGANTEAFF. The CDR3 coding sequence is TGCAGCGTTGGTATAGGGGCGAACACTGAAGCTTTCTTT.

The chain joins TRBV12-3 or TRBV12-4 to TRBJ2-3; D is uncertain. The CDR3 loop spans 13 amino acids. Trimming took off 7 bases at V and 4 bases at J, with 12 bases between the two ends. The CDR3 DNA is TGTGCCAGCACCCTCCTAGGCCCAGATACGCAGTATTTT. This gives the protein CASTLLGPDTQYF.